The rows below give T cell receptor beta chains drawn from one sample of a study of OX40 agonist ivuxolimab in advanced cancers. Only in-frame clones appear in the TCRdb table, and some are missing; sequencing was by immunoSEQ multiplex PCR. The top ten hold around 21% of the sample, which has tens of thousands of clones, about 84% seen once. The material sequenced was CD4+ or CD8+ T cells sorted from blood, taken in a trial of the OX40 agonist ivuxolimab. These receptors came from an adult with an advanced solid tumor such as melanoma, head and neck, liver or kidney cancer. CDR3s include the opening cysteine and the closing phenylalanine or tryptophan. A D gene is named only where the DNA matches it firmly. Clone size is not always given. Where it is, it says once, few, many or a class for expanded clones.

D | size | J | V | CDR3 | DNA
- | - | TRBJ1-1 | TRBV30 | CAWRSEAFF | TGTGCCTGGAGGTCTGAAGCTTTCTTT
- | - | TRBJ2-5 | TRBV11-2 | CASSLLGETQYF | TGTGCCAGCAGCCTTCTAGGGGAGACCCAGTACTTC
- | - | TRBJ2-3 | TRBV6-5 | CASGRTDTQYF | TGTGCCAGCGGGCGAACAGATACGCAGTATTTT
- | - | TRBJ2-5 | TRBV29-1 | CSVDERPGEKETQYF | TGCAGCGTTGACGAGAGGCCAGGGGAAAAAGAGACCCAGTACTTC
- | - | TRBJ2-2 | TRBV10-1 | CASSESWGTGELFF | TGCGCCAGCAGTGAGTCGTGGGGCACCGGGGAGCTGTTTTTT
- | once | TRBJ1-2 | TRBV11-1 | CASSFEREHGRTF | TGTGCCAGCAGCTTTGAGAGGGAACACGGTCGCACCTTC
TRBD1 | - | TRBJ2-7 | TRBV2 | CASSLAAGGASEQYF | TGTGCCAGCAGCTTAGCGGCAGGGGGCGCTTCCGAGCAGTACTTC
- | - | TRBJ2-3 | TRBV20-1 | CSARRDTQYF | TGCAGTGCTAGAAGGGATACGCAGTATTTT
TRBD1 | - | TRBJ2-7 | TRBV7-6 | CASSYDRGKNEQYF | TGTGCCAGCAGCTACGACAGGGGCAAGAACGAGCAGTACTTC
- | - | TRBJ1-4 | TRBV28 | CASSSPSGVEKLFF | TGTGCCAGCAGTTCCCCTTCCGGGGTTGAAAAACTGTTTTTT
TRBD2 | - | TRBJ2-3 | TRBV28 | CASMEREPDTQYF | TGTGCCAGCATGGAGCGGGAGCCAGATACGCAGTATTTT
- | - | TRBJ2-5 | TRBV2 | CASRATGVADQETQYF | TGTGCCAGCAGGGCCACAGGGGTAGCGGATCAAGAGACCCAGTACTTC
- | few | TRBJ1-1 | TRBV5-4 | CASSFPLEEAFF | TGTGCCAGCAGCTTTCCCTTAGAGGAAGCTTTCTTT
- | few | TRBJ2-3 | TRBV2 | CASNSRGGDTQYF | TGTGCCAGCAATTCCAGGGGCGGTGATACGCAGTATTTT
- | - | TRBJ2-7 | TRBV6-5 | CASSYGADSYEQYF | TGTGCCAGCAGTTACGGCGCAGACTCCTACGAGCAGTACTTC
- | - | TRBJ2-3 | TRBV27 | CASSFRTQLGTDTQYF | TGTGCCAGCAGTTTCAGGACGCAATTAGGTACAGATACGCAGTATTTT
- | - | TRBJ2-3 | TRBV5-1 | CASSLDSYTDTQYF | TGCGCCAGCAGTCTGGACAGTTACACGGATACGCAGTATTTT
- | - | TRBJ1-5 | TRBV19 | CASTRTPAAHSNQPQHF | TGTGCCAGTACCCGGACTCCGGCGGCTCATAGCAATCAGCCCCAGCATTTT
TRBD1 | - | TRBJ1-2 | TRBV4-2 | CASSLAGTAHGYTF | TGTGCCAGCAGCTTGGCCGGGACAGCCCACGGCTACACCTTC
- | - | TRBJ1-1 | TRBV28 | CASSNLAGTEAFF | TGTGCCAGCAGTAACCTGGCGGGCACTGAAGCTTTCTTT
- | - | TRBJ2-3 | TRBV6-1 | CASRKDTDTQYF | TGTGCCAGCAGGAAGGACACAGATACGCAGTATTTT
TRBD1 | - | TRBJ2-7 | TRBV19 | CASSPRDRSSYEQYF | TGTGCCAGTAGTCCCCGGGACAGGAGCTCCTACGAGCAGTACTTC
- | once | TRBJ2-7 | TRBV2 | CASTQSGTSYEQYF | TGTGCCAGCACCCAGTCGGGGACGTCCTACGAGCAGTACTTC
- | few | TRBJ1-2 | TRBV28 | CASSSNLREGEGYTF | TGTGCCAGCAGCTCCAACCTCCGGGAGGGCGAGGGCTACACCTTC